This TCR beta chain was observed in a study of T cell responses to AZD1222 COVID-19 vaccine. Findings and caveats of the study: Females outnumbered males among donors, who were mostly white British; clonal diversity was possibly underestimated.

This clone was seen a single time. Its antigen is unknown. Only in-frame clones appear in the TCRdb table, and some are missing; sequencing was by immunoSEQ multiplex PCR. Here the sample spans around 200,000 clones, 85% to 95% being singletons. This sequence was found in an adult in good health. The sample in question was peripheral blood, obtained on day 0 of AZD1222 vaccination.

This CDR3 is CASSEGAYRSQSGYTF. The CDR3 DNA sequence: TGTGCCAGCAGTGAGGGGGCCTACAGGAGCCAGTCTGGCTACACCTTC. The chain couples TRBV6-1 to TRBJ1-2; TRBD1 is a possible D gene (6 bases). The CDR3 sequence is 16 residues long. Trimming removed 3 bases from V and 7 bases from J, with 21 bases in between. Germline V lookup: CDR1 MNHNS, CDR2 SASEGT.